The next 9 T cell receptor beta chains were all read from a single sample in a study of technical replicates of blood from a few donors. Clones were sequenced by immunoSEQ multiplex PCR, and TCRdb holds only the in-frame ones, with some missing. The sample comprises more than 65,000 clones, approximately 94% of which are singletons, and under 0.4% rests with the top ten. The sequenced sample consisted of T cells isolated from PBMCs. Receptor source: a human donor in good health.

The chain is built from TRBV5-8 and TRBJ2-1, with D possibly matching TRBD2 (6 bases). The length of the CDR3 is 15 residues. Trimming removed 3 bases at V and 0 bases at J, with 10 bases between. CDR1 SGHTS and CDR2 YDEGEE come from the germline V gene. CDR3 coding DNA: TGTGCCAGCAGCTGGGGACTTAGCTCCTACAATGAGCAGTTCTTC. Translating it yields CASSWGLSSYNEQFF.

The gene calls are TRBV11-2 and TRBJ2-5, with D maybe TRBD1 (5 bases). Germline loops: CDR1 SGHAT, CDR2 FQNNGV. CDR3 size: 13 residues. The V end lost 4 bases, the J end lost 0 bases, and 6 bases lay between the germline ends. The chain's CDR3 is CASSWGNQETQYF. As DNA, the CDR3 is TGTGCCAGCAGCTGGGGCAACCAAGAGACCCAGTACTTC.

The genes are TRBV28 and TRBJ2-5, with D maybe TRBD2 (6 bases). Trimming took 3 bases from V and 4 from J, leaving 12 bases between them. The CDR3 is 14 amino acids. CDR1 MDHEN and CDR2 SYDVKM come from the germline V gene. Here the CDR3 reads CASSFAGLGETQYF. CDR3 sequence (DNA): TGTGCCAGCAGTTTTGCGGGGTTGGGAGAGACCCAGTACTTC. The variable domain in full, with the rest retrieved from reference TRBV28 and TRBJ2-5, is DVKVTQSSRYLVKRTGEKVFLECVQDMDHENMFWYRQDPGLGLRLIYFSYDVKMKEKGDIPEGYSVSREKKERFSLILESASTNQTSMYLCASSFAGLGETQYFGPGTRLLVL.

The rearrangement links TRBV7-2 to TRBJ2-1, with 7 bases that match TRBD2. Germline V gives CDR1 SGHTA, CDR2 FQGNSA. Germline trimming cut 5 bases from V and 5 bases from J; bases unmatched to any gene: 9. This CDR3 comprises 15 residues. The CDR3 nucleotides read TGTGCCAGCAGCCGAGTCCTAGCGGCCAACAATGAGCAGTTCTTC. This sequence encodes CASSRVLAANNEQFF.

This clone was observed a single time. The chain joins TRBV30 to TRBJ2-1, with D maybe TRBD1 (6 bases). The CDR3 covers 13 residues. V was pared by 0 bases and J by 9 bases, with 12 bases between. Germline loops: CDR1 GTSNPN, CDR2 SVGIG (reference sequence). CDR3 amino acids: CAWSVSRDIEQFF. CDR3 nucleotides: TGTGCCTGGAGTGTTAGTCGGGACATTGAGCAGTTCTTC.

CDR3 coding DNA: TGTGCCAGCAGCTTGGGTTTGTCTCTCCTGAGCTCCTACAATGAGCAGTTCTTC. Translated, it gives CASSLGLSLLSSYNEQFF. The genes are TRBV5-4 and TRBJ2-1; no firm D call. The germline V gene encodes CDR1 SGHNT and CDR2 YYREEE (reference sequence). The V gene lost 0 bases and the J gene lost 0 bases, with 16 bases spanning the gap. The length of the CDR3 is 18 residues. Full variable domain (missing parts from reference TRBV5-4 and TRBJ2-1): ETGVTQSPTHLIKTRGQQVTLRCSSQSGHNTVSWYQQALGQGPQFIFQYYREEENGRGNFPPRFSGLQFPNYSSELNVNALELDDSALYLCASSLGLSLLSSYNEQFFGPGTRLTVL.

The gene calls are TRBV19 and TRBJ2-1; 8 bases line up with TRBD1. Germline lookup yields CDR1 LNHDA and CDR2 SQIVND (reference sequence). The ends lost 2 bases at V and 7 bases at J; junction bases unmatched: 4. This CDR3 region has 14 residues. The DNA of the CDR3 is TGTGCCAGTAGTATATGGACAGGGCCGAATGAGCAGTTCTTC. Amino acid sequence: CASSIWTGPNEQFF.

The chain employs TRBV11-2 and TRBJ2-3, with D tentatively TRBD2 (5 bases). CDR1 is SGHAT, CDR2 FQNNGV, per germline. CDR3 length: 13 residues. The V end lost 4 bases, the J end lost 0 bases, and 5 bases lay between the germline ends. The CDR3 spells CASSWTSTDTQYF. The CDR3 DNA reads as TGTGCCAGCAGCTGGACTAGCACAGATACGCAGTATTTT.

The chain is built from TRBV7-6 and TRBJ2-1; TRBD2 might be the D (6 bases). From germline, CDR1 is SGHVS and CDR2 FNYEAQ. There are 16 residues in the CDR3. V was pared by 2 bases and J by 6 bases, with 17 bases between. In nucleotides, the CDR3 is TGTGCCAGCAGCTTATGGGGGGAGGAGGGGAGCAATGAGCAGTTCTTC. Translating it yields CASSLWGEEGSNEQFF.